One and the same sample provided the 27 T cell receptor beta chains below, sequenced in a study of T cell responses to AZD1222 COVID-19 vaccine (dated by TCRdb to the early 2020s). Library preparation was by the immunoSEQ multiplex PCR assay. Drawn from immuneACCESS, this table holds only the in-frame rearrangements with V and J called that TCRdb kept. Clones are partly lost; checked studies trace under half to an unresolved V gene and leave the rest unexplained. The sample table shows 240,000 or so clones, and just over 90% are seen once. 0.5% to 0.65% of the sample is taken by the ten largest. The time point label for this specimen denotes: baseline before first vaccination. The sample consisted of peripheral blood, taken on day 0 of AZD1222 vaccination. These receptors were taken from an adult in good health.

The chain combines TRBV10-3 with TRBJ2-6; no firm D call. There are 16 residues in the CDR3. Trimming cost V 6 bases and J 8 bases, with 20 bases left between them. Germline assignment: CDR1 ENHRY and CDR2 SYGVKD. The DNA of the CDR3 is TGTGCCATCAGCGCTGGCCGGCGTCCAGAGACCAACGTCCTGACTTTC. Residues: CAISAGRRPETNVLTF.

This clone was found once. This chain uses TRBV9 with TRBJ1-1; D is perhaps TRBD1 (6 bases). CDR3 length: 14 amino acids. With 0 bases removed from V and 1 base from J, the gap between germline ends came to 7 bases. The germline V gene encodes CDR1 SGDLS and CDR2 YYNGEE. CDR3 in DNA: TGTGCCAGCAGCGTAGTACAGGGGAACACTGAAGCTTTCTTT. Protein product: CASSVVQGNTEAFF. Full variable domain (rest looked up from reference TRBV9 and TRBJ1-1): DSGVTQTPKHLITATGQRVTLRCSPRSGDLSVYWYQQSLDQGLQFLIQYYNGEERAKGNILERFSAQQFPDLHSELNLSSLELGDSALYFCASSVVQGNTEAFFGQGTRLTVV.

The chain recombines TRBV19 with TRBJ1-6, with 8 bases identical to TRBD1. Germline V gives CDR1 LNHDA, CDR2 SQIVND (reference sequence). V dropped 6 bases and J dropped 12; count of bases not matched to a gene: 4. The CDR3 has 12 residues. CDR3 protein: CASRDRDRPLHF. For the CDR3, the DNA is TGTGCCAGTAGGGACAGGGATCGACCCCTCCACTTT.

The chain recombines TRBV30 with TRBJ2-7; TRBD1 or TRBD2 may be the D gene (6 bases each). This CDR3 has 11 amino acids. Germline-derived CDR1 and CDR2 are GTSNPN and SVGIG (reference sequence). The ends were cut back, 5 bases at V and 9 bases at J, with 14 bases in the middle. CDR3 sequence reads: CAWGGGIGQYF. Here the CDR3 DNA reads TGTGCCTGGGGAGGGGGAATCGGGCAGTACTTC. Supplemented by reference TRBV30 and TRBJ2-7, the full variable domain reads SQTIHQWPATLVQPVGSPLSLECTVEGTSNPNLYWYRQAAGRGLQLLFYSVGIGQISSEVPQNLSASRPQDRQFILSSKKLLLSDSGFYLCAWGGGIGQYFGPGTRLTVT.

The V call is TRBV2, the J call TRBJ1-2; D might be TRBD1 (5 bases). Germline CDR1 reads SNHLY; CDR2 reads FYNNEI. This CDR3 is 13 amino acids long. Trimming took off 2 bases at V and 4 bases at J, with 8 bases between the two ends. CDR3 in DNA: TGTGCCAGCAGTGAATCAGGGACCTATGGCTACACCTTC. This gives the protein CASSESGTYGYTF. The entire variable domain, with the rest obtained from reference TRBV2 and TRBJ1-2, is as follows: EPEVTQTPSHQVTQMGQEVILRCVPISNHLYFYWYRQILGQKVEFLVSFYNNEISEKSEIFDDQFSVERPDGSNFTLKIRSTKLEDSAMYFCASSESGTYGYTFGSGTRLTVV.

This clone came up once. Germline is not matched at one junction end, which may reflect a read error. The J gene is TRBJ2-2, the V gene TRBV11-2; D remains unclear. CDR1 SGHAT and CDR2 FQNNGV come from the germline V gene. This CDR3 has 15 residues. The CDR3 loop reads CASSWLYSKTGELFF. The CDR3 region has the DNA TGTGCCAGCAGCTGGCTGTATTCGAAAACCGGGGAGCTGTTTTTT.

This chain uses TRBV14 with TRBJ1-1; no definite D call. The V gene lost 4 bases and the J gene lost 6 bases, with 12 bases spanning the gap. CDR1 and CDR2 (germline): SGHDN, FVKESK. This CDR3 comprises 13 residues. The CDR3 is CASSPRLRSEAFF. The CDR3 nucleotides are TGTGCCAGCAGCCCCCGTTTAAGGTCTGAAGCTTTCTTT.

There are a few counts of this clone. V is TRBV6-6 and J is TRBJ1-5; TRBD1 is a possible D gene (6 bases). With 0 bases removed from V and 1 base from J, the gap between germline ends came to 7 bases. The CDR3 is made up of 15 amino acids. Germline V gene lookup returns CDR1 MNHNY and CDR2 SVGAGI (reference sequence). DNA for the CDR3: TGTGCCAGCAGTTACTCAGGGGGGAGCAATCAGCCCCAGCATTTT. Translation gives CASSYSGGSNQPQHF.

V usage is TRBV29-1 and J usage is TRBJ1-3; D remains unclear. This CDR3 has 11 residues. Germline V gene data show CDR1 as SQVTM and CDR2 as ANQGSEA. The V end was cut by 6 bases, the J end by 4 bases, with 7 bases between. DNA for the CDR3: TGCAGCGTATTTTCCGGAAACACCATATATTTT. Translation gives CSVFSGNTIYF.

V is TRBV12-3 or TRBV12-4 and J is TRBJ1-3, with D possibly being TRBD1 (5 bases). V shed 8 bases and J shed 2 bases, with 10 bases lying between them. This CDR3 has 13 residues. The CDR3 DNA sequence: TGTGCCAGCTGGGACTGGGCTGGAAACACCATATATTTT. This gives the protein CASWDWAGNTIYF.

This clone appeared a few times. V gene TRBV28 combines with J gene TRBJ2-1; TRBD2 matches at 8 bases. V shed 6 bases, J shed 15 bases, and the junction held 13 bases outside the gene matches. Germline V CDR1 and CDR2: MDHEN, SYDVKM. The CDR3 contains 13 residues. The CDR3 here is CASSSGREGARFF. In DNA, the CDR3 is TGTGCCAGCAGCTCCGGGAGGGAGGGCGCCCGGTTCTTC. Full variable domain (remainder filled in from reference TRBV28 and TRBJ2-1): DVKVTQSSRYLVKRTGEKVFLECVQDMDHENMFWYRQDPGLGLRLIYFSYDVKMKEKGDIPEGYSVSREKKERFSLILESASTNQTSMYLCASSSGREGARFFGPGTRLTVL.

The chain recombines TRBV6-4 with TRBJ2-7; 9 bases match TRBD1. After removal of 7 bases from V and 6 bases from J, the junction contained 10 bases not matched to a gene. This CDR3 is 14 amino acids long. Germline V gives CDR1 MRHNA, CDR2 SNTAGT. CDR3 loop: CASNLDRGSVEQYF. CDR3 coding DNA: TGTGCCAGCAACTTGGACAGGGGTTCGGTCGAGCAGTACTTC.

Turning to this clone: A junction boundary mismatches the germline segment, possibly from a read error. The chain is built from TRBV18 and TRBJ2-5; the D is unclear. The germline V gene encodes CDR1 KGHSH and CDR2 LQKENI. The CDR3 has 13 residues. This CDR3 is CASSRNPQEAQYF. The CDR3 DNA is TGTGCCAGCTCACGAAATCCGCAAGAGGCCCAGTACTTC.

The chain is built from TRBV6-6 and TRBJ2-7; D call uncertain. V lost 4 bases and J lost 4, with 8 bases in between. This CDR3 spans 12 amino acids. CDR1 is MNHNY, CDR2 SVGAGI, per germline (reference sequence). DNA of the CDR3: TGTGCCAGCAGTTCGGGTATTTACGAGCAGTACTTC. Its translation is CASSSGIYEQYF.

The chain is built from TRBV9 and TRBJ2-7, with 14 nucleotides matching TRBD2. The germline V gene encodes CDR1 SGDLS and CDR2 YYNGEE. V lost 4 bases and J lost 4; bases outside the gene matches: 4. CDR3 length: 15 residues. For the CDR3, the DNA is TGTGCCAGCAGCCCAGGGACTAGCGGGAGATACGAGCAGTACTTC. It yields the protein CASSPGTSGRYEQYF.

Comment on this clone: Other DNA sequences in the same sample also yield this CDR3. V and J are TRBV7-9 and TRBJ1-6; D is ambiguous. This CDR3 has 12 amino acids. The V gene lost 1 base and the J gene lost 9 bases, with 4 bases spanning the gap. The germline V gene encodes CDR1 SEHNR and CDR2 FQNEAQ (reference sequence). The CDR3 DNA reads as TGTGCCAGCAGCTTAGGGGTTTCACCCCTCCACTTT. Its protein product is CASSLGVSPLHF.

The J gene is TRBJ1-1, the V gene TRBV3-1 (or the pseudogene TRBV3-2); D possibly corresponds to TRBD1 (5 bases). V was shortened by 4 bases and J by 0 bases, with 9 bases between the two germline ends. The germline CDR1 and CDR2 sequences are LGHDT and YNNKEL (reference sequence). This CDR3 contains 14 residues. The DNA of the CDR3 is TGTGCCAGCAGCCGGGGACGGATGAACACTGAAGCTTTCTTT. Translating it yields CASSRGRMNTEAFF.

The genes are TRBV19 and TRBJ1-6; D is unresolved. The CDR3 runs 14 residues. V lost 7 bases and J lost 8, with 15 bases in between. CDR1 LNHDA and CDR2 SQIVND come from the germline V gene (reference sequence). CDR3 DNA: TGTGCCAGTACATCGAGCGGGGAGGATTCACCCCTCCACTTT. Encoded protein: CASTSSGEDSPLHF.

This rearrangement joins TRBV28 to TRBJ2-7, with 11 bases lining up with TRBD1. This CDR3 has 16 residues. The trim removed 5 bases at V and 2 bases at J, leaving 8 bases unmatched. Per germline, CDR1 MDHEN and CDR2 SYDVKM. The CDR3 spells CASSPPPGQGAYEQYF. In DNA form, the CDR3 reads TGTGCCAGCAGTCCGCCCCCGGGACAGGGGGCCTACGAGCAGTACTTC.

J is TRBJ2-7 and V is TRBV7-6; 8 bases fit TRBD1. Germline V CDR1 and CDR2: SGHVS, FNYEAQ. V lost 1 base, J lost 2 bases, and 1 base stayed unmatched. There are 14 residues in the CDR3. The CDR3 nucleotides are TGTGCCAGCAGCTTAGGGACAGGGACCTACGAGCAGTACTTC. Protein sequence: CASSLGTGTYEQYF.

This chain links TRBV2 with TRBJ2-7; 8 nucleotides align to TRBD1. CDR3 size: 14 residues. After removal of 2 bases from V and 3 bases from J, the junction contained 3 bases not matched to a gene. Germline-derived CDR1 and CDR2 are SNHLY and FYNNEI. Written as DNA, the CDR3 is TGTGCCAGCAGTGAAAGCAGGGGGCGCTACGAGCAGTACTTC. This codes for CASSESRGRYEQYF.

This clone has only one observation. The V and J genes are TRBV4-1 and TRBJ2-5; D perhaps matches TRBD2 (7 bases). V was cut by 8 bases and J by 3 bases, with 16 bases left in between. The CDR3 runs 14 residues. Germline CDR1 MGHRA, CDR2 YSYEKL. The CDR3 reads CASAPRGGKETQYF. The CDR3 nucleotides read TGCGCCAGCGCTCCCAGGGGAGGGAAAGAGACCCAGTACTTC.

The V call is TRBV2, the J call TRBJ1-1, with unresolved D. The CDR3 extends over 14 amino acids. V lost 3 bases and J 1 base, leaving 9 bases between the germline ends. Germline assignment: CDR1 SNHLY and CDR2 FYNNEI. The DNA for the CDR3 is TGTGCCAGCAGTGATCGACACCAGAACACTGAAGCTTTCTTT. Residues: CASSDRHQNTEAFF.

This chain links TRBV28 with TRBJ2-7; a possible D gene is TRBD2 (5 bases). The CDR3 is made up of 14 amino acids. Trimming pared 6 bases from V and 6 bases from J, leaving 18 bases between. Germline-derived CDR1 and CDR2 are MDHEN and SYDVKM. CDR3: CASRPVRGFGEQYF. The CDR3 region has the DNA TGTGCCAGCAGACCCGTCCGAGGGTTTGGCGAGCAGTACTTC.

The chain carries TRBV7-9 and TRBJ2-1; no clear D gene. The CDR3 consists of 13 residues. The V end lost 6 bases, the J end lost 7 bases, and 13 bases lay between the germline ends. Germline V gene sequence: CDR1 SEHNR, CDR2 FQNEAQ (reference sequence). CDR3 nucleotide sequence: TGTGCCAGCAGGTACGCTCCGAGTAATGAGCAGTTCTTC. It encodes CASRYAPSNEQFF. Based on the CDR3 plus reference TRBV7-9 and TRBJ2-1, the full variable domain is DTGVSQNPRHKITKRGQNVTFRCDPISEHNRLYWYRQTLGQGPEFLTYFQNEAQLEKSRLLSDRFSAERPKGSFSTLEIQRTEQGDSAMYLCASRYAPSNEQFFGPGTRLTVL.

CDR3 nucleotides: TGCGCCAGCAGCGGGACAGGGACGCGGACTGAAGCTTTCTTT. Amino acid sequence: CASSGTGTRTEAFF. This chain uses TRBV5-1 with TRBJ1-1; TRBD1 agrees at 9 bases. Trimming at V came to 4 bases and at J to 5 bases, leaving 6 bases not matched to a gene. This CDR3 contains 14 residues. Germline lookup yields CDR1 SGHRS and CDR2 YFSETQ.

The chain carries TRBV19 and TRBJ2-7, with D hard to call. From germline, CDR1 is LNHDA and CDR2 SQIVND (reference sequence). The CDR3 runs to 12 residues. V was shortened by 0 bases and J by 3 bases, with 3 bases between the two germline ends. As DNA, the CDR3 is TGTGCCAGTAGTATAGATGACTACGAGCAGTACTTC. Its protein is CASSIDDYEQYF.